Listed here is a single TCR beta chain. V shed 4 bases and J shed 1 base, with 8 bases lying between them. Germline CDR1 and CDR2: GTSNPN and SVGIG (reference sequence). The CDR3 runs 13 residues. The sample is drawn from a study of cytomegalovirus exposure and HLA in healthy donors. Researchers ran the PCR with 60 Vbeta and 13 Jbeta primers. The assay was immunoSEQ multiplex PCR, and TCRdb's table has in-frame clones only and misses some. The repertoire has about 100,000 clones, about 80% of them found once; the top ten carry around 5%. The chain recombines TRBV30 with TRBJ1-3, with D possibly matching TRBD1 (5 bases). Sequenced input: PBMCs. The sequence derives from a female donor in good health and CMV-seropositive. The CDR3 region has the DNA TGTGCCTGGAACGCAGGGTCTGGAAACACCATATATTTT. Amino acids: CAWNAGSGNTIYF. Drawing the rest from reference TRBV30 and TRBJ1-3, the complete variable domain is SQTIHQWPATLVQPVGSPLSLECTVEGTSNPNLYWYRQAAGRGLQLLFYSVGIGQISSEVPQNLSASRPQDRQFILSSKKLLLSDSGFYLCAWNAGSGNTIYFGEGSWLTVV.